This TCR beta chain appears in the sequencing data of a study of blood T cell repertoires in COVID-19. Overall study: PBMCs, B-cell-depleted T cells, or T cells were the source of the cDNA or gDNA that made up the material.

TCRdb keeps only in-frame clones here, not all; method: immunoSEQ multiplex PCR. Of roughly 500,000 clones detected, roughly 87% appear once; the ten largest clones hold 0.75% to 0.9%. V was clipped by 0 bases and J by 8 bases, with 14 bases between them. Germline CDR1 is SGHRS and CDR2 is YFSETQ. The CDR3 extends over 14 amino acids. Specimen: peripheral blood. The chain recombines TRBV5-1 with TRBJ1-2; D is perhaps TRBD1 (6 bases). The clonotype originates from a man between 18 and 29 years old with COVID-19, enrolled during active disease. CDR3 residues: CASSLDRVVEGYTF. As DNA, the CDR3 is TGCGCCAGCAGCTTGGACAGGGTCGTAGAGGGCTACACCTTC.